The rows below give T cell receptor beta chains drawn from one sample of a study of identical twins. TCRdb processed the 5' RACE reads anew with MiXCR; each CDR3 protein has one entry. The sample lists about 490,000 distinct CDR3 sequences, 12% to 15% occurring once. Another study also made use of these data, one on yellow fever vaccine responses in identical twins.

The specimen was CD4+ T cells sorted from blood. The receptors shown here come from a woman in her late teens or twenties in good health. CDR3s include the opening cysteine and the closing phenylalanine or tryptophan. Each record gives: V gene, J gene, clone size, D gene, CDR3 protein, CDR3 DNA. D genes are given only for firm matches. The size of a clone is reported for some rows only, either as once, few or many, or as a class for expanded clones.

TRBV12-3/TRBV12-4	TRBJ2-7	few	NA	CASSFYGKVYEQYF	TGTGCCAGCAGTTTCTACGGGAAGGTGTACGAGCAGTACTTC
TRBV7-2	TRBJ2-1	NA	NA	CASSLATGVYNEQFF	TGTGCCAGCAGCTTAGCAACGGGAGTCTACAATGAGCAGTTCTTC
TRBV28	TRBJ2-7	few	TRBD1	CASSTRQGANNEQYF	TGTGCCAGCAGTACTAGACAGGGGGCGAATAACGAGCAGTACTTC
TRBV25-1	TRBJ2-2	few	TRBD1	CASSESPGQGSTGELFF	TGTGCCAGCAGTGAATCCCCGGGACAGGGGAGCACCGGGGAGCTGTTTTTT
TRBV10-3	TRBJ2-3	few	NA	CAISERQDTDTQYF	TGTGCCATCAGTGAAAGACAGGATACAGATACGCAGTATTTT
TRBV20-1	TRBJ1-2	few	TRBD1	CSASLGQAANYGYTF	TGCAGTGCTAGTCTGGGACAGGCCGCTAACTATGGCTACACCTTC
TRBV2	TRBJ2-7	few	TRBD2	CASSEGASGRSYEQYF	TGTGCCAGCAGTGAAGGGGCTAGCGGGAGGTCCTACGAGCAGTACTTC
TRBV18	TRBJ1-1	NA	NA	CASSPQRGADTEAFF	TGTGCCAGCTCACCTCAGAGGGGGGCGGACACTGAAGCTTTCTTT
TRBV12-5	TRBJ1-3	NA	NA	CASGLPASGNTIYF	TGTGCTAGTGGTTTGCCGGCCAGCGGAAACACCATATATTTT
TRBV5-1	TRBJ1-4	many	NA	CASSSREIATNEKLFF	TGCGCCAGCAGCTCCAGGGAGATAGCAACTAATGAAAAACTGTTTTTT
TRBV20-1	TRBJ2-7	few	NA	CSVALVGYEQYF	TGCAGTGTCGCATTGGTAGGGTACGAGCAGTACTTC
TRBV12-3/TRBV12-4	TRBJ1-3	many	NA	CASRGGGVSGNTIYF	TGTGCCAGCAGAGGGGGGGGTGTCTCTGGAAACACCATATATTTT
TRBV12-3/TRBV12-4	TRBJ1-5	few	NA	CASSLWQGRQPQHF	TGTGCCAGCAGTTTATGGCAGGGTCGTCAGCCCCAGCATTTT
TRBV7-3	TRBJ2-7	once	NA	CASSLIATPVHEQYF	TGTGCCAGCAGCTTAATTGCGACCCCCGTCCACGAGCAGTACTTC
TRBV20-1	TRBJ2-4	few	NA	CSARDLRVVTKNIQYF	TGCAGTGCTAGAGATCTGCGGGTGGTGACCAAAAACATTCAGTACTTC
TRBV2	TRBJ2-2	few	NA	CASSGHRVDTGELFF	TGTGCCAGCAGTGGTCACAGGGTAGATACCGGGGAGCTGTTTTTT
TRBV10-3	TRBJ1-1	few	NA	CASWGGELNTEAFF	TGTGCCTCCTGGGGAGGAGAGCTTAACACTGAAGCTTTCTTT
TRBV27	TRBJ2-7	few	NA	CASSSAPGYEQYF	TGTGCCAGCAGTTCCGCCCCAGGATACGAGCAGTACTTC
TRBV6-5	TRBJ1-1	few	NA	CASSYEGLGGTEAFF	TGTGCCAGCAGTTACGAAGGCCTAGGAGGGACTGAAGCTTTCTTT
TRBV7-2	TRBJ2-1	few	TRBD2	CASRTPGLAGDQNEQFF	TGTGCCAGCAGGACACCGGGACTAGCGGGAGATCAGAATGAGCAGTTCTTC